This T cell receptor beta chain was identified in a study of shared clonotypes between healthy human individuals. The data were produced by immunoSEQ multiplex PCR, yet TCRdb's version contains in-frame clones alone and is incomplete. This table holds 900,000 to 1,200,000 clones, around 78% found once. This CDR3 region has 14 residues. With 5 bases removed from V and 5 bases from J, the gap between germline ends came to 15 bases. Per germline, CDR1 MDHEN and CDR2 SYDVKM. The V and J genes are TRBV28 and TRBJ1-2, with a weak D call TRBD1 (5 bases). The TCR was taken from a young man in good health. Some clones in this sample may be carry-over from other donors' samples. The sequencing sample was made of memory CD4+ T cells from PBMCs. Stated subset: CD45RA-negative fraction. The CDR3 region has the DNA TGTGCCAGCAGTCCCCTCTTTGGGGGGTATGGCTACACCTTC. Its translation is CASSPLFGGYGYTF.